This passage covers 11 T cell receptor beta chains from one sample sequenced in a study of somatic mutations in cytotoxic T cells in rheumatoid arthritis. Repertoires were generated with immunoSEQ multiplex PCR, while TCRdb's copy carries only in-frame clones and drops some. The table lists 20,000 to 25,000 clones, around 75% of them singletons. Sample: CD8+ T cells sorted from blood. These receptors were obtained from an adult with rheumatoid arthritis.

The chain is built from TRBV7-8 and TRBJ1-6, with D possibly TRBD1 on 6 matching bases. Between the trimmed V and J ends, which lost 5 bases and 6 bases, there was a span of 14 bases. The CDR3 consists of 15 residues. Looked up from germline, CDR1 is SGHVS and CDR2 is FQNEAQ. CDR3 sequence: CASSPLTGSNSPLHF. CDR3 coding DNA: TGTGCCAGCAGCCCCCTTACAGGGTCTAATTCACCCCTCCACTTT.

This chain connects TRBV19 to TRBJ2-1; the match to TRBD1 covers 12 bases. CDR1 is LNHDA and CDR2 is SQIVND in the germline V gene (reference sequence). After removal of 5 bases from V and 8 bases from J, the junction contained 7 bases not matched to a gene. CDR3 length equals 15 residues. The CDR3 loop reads CASSLGQGARYEQFF. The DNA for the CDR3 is TGTGCCAGTAGTTTGGGACAGGGGGCAAGGTATGAGCAGTTCTTC.

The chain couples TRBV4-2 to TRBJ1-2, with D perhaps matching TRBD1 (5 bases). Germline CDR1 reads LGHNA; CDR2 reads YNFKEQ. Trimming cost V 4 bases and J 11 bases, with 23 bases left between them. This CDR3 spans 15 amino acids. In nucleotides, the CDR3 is TGTGCCAGCAGCCCCCCGGGGACCACGGGAGCTTGGTACACCTTC. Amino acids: CASSPPGTTGAWYTF.

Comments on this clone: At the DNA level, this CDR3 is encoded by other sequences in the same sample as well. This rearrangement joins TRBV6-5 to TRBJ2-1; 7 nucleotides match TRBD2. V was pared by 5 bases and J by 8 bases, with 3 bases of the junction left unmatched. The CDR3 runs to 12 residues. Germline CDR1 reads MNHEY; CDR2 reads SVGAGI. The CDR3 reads CASSRGRDEQFF. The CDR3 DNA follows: TGTGCCAGCAGTCGTGGGAGGGATGAGCAGTTCTTC.

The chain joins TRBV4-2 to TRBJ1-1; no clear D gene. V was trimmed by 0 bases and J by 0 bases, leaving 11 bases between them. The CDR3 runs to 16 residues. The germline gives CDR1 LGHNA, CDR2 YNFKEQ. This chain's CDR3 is CASSQDQGNMNTEAFF. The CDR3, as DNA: TGTGCCAGCAGCCAAGATCAAGGAAATATGAACACTGAAGCTTTCTTT.

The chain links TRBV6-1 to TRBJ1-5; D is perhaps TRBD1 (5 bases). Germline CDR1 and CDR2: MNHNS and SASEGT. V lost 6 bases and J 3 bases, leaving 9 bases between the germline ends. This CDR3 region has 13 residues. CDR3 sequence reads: CASSDSSNQPQHF. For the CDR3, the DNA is TGTGCCAGCAGCGACAGCTCCAATCAGCCCCAGCATTTT.

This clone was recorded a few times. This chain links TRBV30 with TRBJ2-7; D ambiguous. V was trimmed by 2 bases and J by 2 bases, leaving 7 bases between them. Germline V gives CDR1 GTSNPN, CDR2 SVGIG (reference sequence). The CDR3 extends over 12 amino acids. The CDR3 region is CAWSKLTYEQYF. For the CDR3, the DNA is TGTGCCTGGAGTAAGCTAACCTACGAGCAGTACTTC.

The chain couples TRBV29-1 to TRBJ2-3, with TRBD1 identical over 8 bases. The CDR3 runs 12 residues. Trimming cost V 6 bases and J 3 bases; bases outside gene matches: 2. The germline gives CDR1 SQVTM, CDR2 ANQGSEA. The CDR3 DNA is TGCAGCGTCCGACAGGGGACAGATACGCAGTATTTT. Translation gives CSVRQGTDTQYF.

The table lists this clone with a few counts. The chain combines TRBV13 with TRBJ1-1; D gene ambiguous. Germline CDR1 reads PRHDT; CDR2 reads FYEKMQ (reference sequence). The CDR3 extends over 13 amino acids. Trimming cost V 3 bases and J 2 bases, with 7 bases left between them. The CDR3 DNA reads TGTGCCAGCAGCTTGACGGGAAACACTGAAGCTTTCTTT. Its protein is CASSLTGNTEAFF.

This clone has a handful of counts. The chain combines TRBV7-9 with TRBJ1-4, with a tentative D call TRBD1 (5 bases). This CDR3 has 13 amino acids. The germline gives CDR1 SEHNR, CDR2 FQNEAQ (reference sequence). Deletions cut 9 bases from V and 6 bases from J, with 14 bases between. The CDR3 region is CASTTVGDEKLFF. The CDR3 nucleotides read TGTGCCAGTACCACGGTGGGGGATGAAAAACTGTTTTTT.

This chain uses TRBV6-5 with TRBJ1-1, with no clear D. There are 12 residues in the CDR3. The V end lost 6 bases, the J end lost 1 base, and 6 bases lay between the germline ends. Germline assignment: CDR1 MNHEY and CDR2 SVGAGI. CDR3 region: CASRHPNTEAFF. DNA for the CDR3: TGTGCCAGCAGACACCCGAACACTGAAGCTTTCTTT.